These 20 T cell receptor beta chains were sequenced from one sample in a study of shared clonotypes between healthy human individuals. TCRdb keeps only in-frame clones here, not all; method: immunoSEQ multiplex PCR. The table lists about 1.1 million clones, 75% to 85% of them singletons. Sequencing was done on a sample of memory CD4+ T cells from PBMCs. Subset denoted: CD45RA-negative fraction. Receptors were obtained from a man younger than 35 in good health. Some clones in this sample may be carry-over from other donors' samples.

The genes are TRBV7-8 and TRBJ2-7; tentative D call: TRBD1 (5 bases). Germline V lookup: CDR1 SGHVS, CDR2 FQNEAQ. CDR3 length: 12 amino acids. Trimming left V 2 bases short and J 7 bases short, with 9 bases between. The CDR3: CASSLQGEEQYF. The CDR3 DNA reads as TGTGCCAGCAGCTTACAAGGGGAAGAGCAGTACTTC.

The chain recombines TRBV5-1 with TRBJ1-4; a possible D gene is TRBD1 (6 bases). V was shortened by 0 bases and J by 7 bases, with 13 bases between the two germline ends. Germline-derived CDR1 and CDR2 are SGHRS and YFSETQ. There are 15 residues in the CDR3. The CDR3: CASSLARGAGEKLFF. In DNA form, the CDR3 reads TGCGCCAGCAGCTTGGCGAGGGGGGCAGGTGAAAAACTGTTTTTT.

The chain is built from TRBV28 and TRBJ2-7; no reliable D call. Trimming left V 2 bases short and J 2 bases short, with 16 bases between. The germline CDR1 and CDR2 sequences are MDHEN and SYDVKM. The CDR3 sequence is 16 residues long. The CDR3 DNA reads as TGTGCCAGCAGTTTAGGCGGACCCACCTTAACCTACGAGCAGTACTTC. The encoded protein is CASSLGGPTLTYEQYF.

This chain joins TRBV11-3 and TRBJ2-5, with D unresolved. The CDR3 extends over 14 amino acids. The V end lost 5 bases, the J end lost 0 bases, and 10 bases lay between the germline ends. The V gene's germline CDR1 is SGHNT and CDR2 YENEEA. The CDR3 region has the DNA TGTGCCAGCAGCCCCGGCCCTCACCAAGAGACCCAGTACTTC. It yields the protein CASSPGPHQETQYF.

The chain couples TRBV7-2 to TRBJ2-5; D is unclear. Trimming removed 1 base at V and 4 bases at J, with 7 bases between. CDR1 and CDR2 (germline): SGHTA, FQGNSA. The CDR3 loop spans 13 amino acids. CDR3 loop: CASSLDPRETQYF. CDR3 nucleotide sequence: TGTGCCAGCAGCTTAGATCCGCGAGAGACCCAGTACTTC.

The count of this clone is one. The chain couples TRBV28 to TRBJ1-1; perhaps TRBD1 as D (5 bases). CDR1 is MDHEN, CDR2 SYDVKM, per germline. The CDR3 has 17 amino acids. V was cut by 5 bases and J by 1 base, with 20 bases left in between. The CDR3 loop is CASSLPNGAGPNTEAFF. The CDR3 DNA is TGTGCCAGCAGTCTACCCAATGGGGCAGGGCCGAACACTGAAGCTTTCTTT.

This chain uses TRBV27 with TRBJ2-1; a weak D match, TRBD1 (6 bases). The CDR3 covers 15 residues. Germline CDR1 is MNHEY and CDR2 is SMNVEV (reference sequence). The V and J ends lost 7 bases and 12 bases respectively, with 25 bases between them. CDR3 in DNA: TGTGCCAGCACCCTACAGGGACCGAAGCGGTCGCTGCAGTTCTTC. Its protein product is CASTLQGPKRSLQFF.

This chain joins TRBV19 and TRBJ1-1; TRBD1 might be the D (6 bases). CDR3 length: 14 amino acids. V lost 5 bases to trimming and J lost 5 bases, with 15 bases between them. Germline V gives CDR1 LNHDA, CDR2 SQIVND (reference sequence). CDR3 residues: CASSLGQRTTEAFF. The CDR3 coding sequence is TGTGCCAGTAGTCTCGGACAGAGAACAACTGAAGCTTTCTTT.

The chain has TRBV5-4 and TRBJ2-1, with D perhaps given as TRBD1 or TRBD2 (5 bases each). The CDR3 is 15 amino acids. Germline loops: CDR1 SGHNT, CDR2 YYREEE (reference sequence). Trimming took off 0 bases at V and 4 bases at J, with 11 bases between the two ends. The CDR3 spells CASSLAGARYNEQFF. The CDR3 bases are TGTGCCAGCAGCTTGGCCGGGGCGCGTTACAATGAGCAGTTCTTC.

This chain connects TRBV5-1 to TRBJ2-1, with a weak D call TRBD1 (6 bases). The CDR3 is 15 residues long. Between the trimmed V and J ends, which lost 4 bases and 8 bases, there was a span of 19 bases. Germline V gene sequence: CDR1 SGHRS, CDR2 YFSETQ. The DNA of the CDR3 is TGCGCCAGCAGCCCGACAGGCGGGTCGAGAGATGAGCAGTTCTTC. Protein: CASSPTGGSRDEQFF.

The gene calls are TRBV18 and TRBJ1-4; TRBD1 is a possible D gene (6 bases). This CDR3 region has 14 residues. Germline values: CDR1 KGHSH, CDR2 LQKENI. V was clipped by 4 bases and J by 7 bases, with 13 bases between them. The CDR3, as DNA: TGTGCCAGCTCACGGACGGAAGGGGGTGAAAAACTGTTTTTT. It translates to CASSRTEGGEKLFF.

This clone was recorded once. This chain connects TRBV5-1 to TRBJ2-3; D might be TRBD2 (6 bases). The germline CDR1 and CDR2 sequences are SGHRS and YFSETQ. This CDR3 region has 15 residues. The V end was cut by 4 bases, the J end by 5 bases, with 17 bases between. The CDR3 sequence: CASSPFSGVGDTQYF. CDR3 coding DNA: TGCGCCAGCAGCCCCTTTAGCGGAGTGGGAGATACGCAGTATTTT.

Regarding this clone: Other DNA sequences within the sample encode an identical CDR3. The genes are TRBV11-2 and TRBJ2-1; D possibly corresponds to TRBD2 (5 bases). The CDR3 sequence is 14 residues long. Trimming stripped 7 bases from V and 4 bases from J, with 14 bases between. Per germline, CDR1 SGHAT and CDR2 FQNNGV. The CDR3 DNA is TGTGCCAGCAAGGGCGGGCGATCATACAATGAGCAGTTCTTC. It specifies CASKGGRSYNEQFF. Full variable domain (outside the CDR3, taken from reference TRBV11-2 and TRBJ2-1): EAGVAQSPRYKIIEKRQSVAFWCNPISGHATLYWYQQILGQGPKLLIQFQNNGVVDDSQLPKDRFSAERLKGVDSTLKIQPAKLEDSAVYLCASKGGRSYNEQFFGPGTRLTVL.

As regards this clone: The same CDR3 can be traced to other DNA sequences in this sample. This chain uses TRBV5-1 with TRBJ2-1; tentative D call: TRBD2 (6 bases). Germline CDR1 SGHRS, CDR2 YFSETQ. Between the trimmed V and J ends, which lost 0 bases and 4 bases, there was a span of 11 bases. The CDR3 consists of 15 residues. CDR3 region: CASSLVADRYNEQFF. The CDR3 coding sequence is TGCGCCAGCAGCTTGGTAGCGGACCGATACAATGAGCAGTTCTTC.

The rearrangement links TRBV11-2 to TRBJ2-7; no clear D. The germline V and J ends were trimmed by 5 bases and 3 bases, with 5 bases remaining between them. The CDR3 contains 11 residues. CDR1 SGHAT and CDR2 FQNNGV come from the germline V gene. The CDR3 DNA reads as TGTGCCAGCAGCGCCAACTACGAGCAGTACTTC. Its protein product is CASSANYEQYF.

The chain has TRBV2 and TRBJ1-2; D is uncertain. Germline assignment: CDR1 SNHLY and CDR2 FYNNEI. This CDR3 has 13 residues. Between the trimmed V and J ends, which lost 4 bases and 4 bases, there was a span of 10 bases. The chain's CDR3 is CASSGETIYGYTF. CDR3 DNA: TGTGCCAGCAGTGGGGAAACTATCTATGGCTACACCTTC. The full variable domain, completed using reference TRBV2 and TRBJ1-2, is EPEVTQTPSHQVTQMGQEVILRCVPISNHLYFYWYRQILGQKVEFLVSFYNNEISEKSEIFDDQFSVERPDGSNFTLKIRSTKLEDSAMYFCASSGETIYGYTFGSGTRLTVV.

The chain uses TRBV30 and TRBJ2-2; D is undetermined. CDR3 size: 14 residues. V was cut by 3 bases and J by 2 bases, with 10 bases left in between. CDR1 is GTSNPN, CDR2 SVGIG, per germline (reference sequence). The CDR3 loop is CAWRERVNTGELFF. CDR3 bases: TGTGCCTGGAGAGAACGGGTTAACACCGGGGAGCTGTTTTTT.

This chain uses TRBV30 with TRBJ1-2, with D maybe TRBD1 (6 bases). Germline V lookup: CDR1 GTSNPN, CDR2 SVGIG (reference sequence). The CDR3 is made up of 13 amino acids. The ends were cut back, 6 bases at V and 3 bases at J, with 14 bases in the middle. This CDR3 reads CACTRGGDYGYTF. The CDR3 region has the DNA TGTGCCTGCACCAGGGGCGGGGACTATGGCTACACCTTC.

V and J are TRBV20-1 and TRBJ2-7, with D unclear. The germline V gene has CDR1 DFQATT and CDR2 SNEGSKA (reference sequence). Trimming shortened V by 5 bases and J by 5 bases, and 10 bases separated the two germline ends. The CDR3 runs 11 residues. The CDR3: CSAPRRDEQYF. The CDR3 DNA is TGCAGTGCTCCGCGAAGAGACGAGCAGTACTTC.

J is TRBJ2-1 and V is TRBV4-1; 7 bases are a match to TRBD2. The CDR3 is 19 amino acids. V dropped 1 base and J dropped 7; count of bases not matched to a gene: 19. Germline CDR1 MGHRA, CDR2 YSYEKL. The CDR3 loop is CASSQALWPRGGSVNEQFF. The CDR3 DNA reads TGCGCCAGCAGCCAAGCCCTTTGGCCCCGGGGCGGGAGTGTTAATGAGCAGTTCTTC.